The sequence of this TCR beta chain was determined in a study of regulatory T cells in long-lasting Graves disease. Unmatched junction bases numbered 4, after V lost 6 bases and J lost 1 base. The CDR3 is 14 amino acids. CDR1 and CDR2 (germline): DFQATT, SNEGSKA (reference sequence). Study-wide points: Whereas new patients shared 966 public clonotypes, persistent patients shared more, at 2,500 to 3,500.

This clonotype appeared a few times. Its antigen is undetermined. Time point denoted: newly diagnosed GD, antithyroid drugs for less than 3 months. From PBMCs, RNA was extracted and then used to make the TCR library. HTBI primers from iRepertoire and Arm-PCR of CDR3 regions yielded the TCR beta libraries. TCRdb recomputed calls from the multiplex PCR reads with MiXCR, one row per CDR3 protein. The sample records 350,000 to 400,000 distinct CDR3 sequences, roughly 17% being singletons. This sample also appeared in a second study, on T cells in Graves' hyperthyroidism and ophthalmopathy.

The receptor comes from a woman aged 18 to 35 with Graves disease. This specimen was peripheral blood mononuclear cells (PBMCs), taken at new diagnosis, from a patient treated with antithyroid drugs. The rearrangement uses TRBV20-1 and TRBJ2-3; 10 nucleotides align to TRBD2. The CDR3 region is CSATGTSGTDTQYF. Here the CDR3 DNA reads TGCAGTGCAACCGGGACTAGCGGCACAGATACGCAGTATTTT.